A selection of T cell receptor beta chains follows, all from one sample in a study of T cells in Graves' hyperthyroidism and ophthalmopathy. TCRdb analysed the multiplex PCR reads with MiXCR anew, one entry per CDR3 protein. This table holds roughly 93,000 distinct CDR3 sequences, around 50% found once. Sequencing was done on a sample of blood. Receptors originate from a woman in her thirties or forties with Graves' hyperthyroidism. Both conserved end residues are part of each CDR3. The order of the fields is J gene, V gene, CDR3 protein.

J: TRBJ2-7; V: TRBV20-1; CDR3: CSVGGHEQYF
J: TRBJ1-1; V: TRBV7-6; CDR3: CASRGGGASEAFF
J: TRBJ1-5; V: TRBV2; CDR3: CASSEQGRIGNQPQHF
J: TRBJ1-5; V: TRBV7-4; CDR3: CASSTRQGAINQPQHF
J: TRBJ1-5; V: TRBV2; CDR3: CASSAGWGGMGQPQHF
J: TRBJ2-7; V: TRBV15; CDR3: CATSTRTGFNEQYF
J: TRBJ2-7; V: TRBV7-9; CDR3: CASSPIRTSGVAYEQYF
J: TRBJ2-2; V: TRBV5-1; CDR3: CASSSGEQNTGELFF
J: TRBJ2-3; V: TRBV12-3/TRBV12-4; CDR3: CASSDSTGSTDTQYF
J: TRBJ2-3; V: TRBV7-2; CDR3: CASAPRWDEPDTQYF
J: TRBJ2-7; V: TRBV20-1; CDR3: CSARPRGGGTDEQYF
J: TRBJ1-5; V: TRBV7-9; CDR3: CASSLSNSNQPQHF
J: TRBJ1-2; V: TRBV2; CDR3: CASSVPGDRDGYTF
J: TRBJ1-2; V: TRBV15; CDR3: CATSRVVGRANYGYTF
J: TRBJ1-5; V: TRBV12-3/TRBV12-4; CDR3: CASSFAQRNNQPQHF
J: TRBJ1-2; V: TRBV11-3; CDR3: CASSLDGDSANYGYTF
J: TRBJ2-5; V: TRBV14; CDR3: CASSPNRQTYQETQYF
J: TRBJ2-7; V: TRBV5-5; CDR3: CASSSRGQWSPYEQYF
J: TRBJ2-7; V: TRBV10-3; CDR3: CAISGLAGGTYEQYF
J: TRBJ2-7; V: TRBV6-1; CDR3: CASSFGTGTSVTYEQYF
J: TRBJ2-2; V: TRBV7-2; CDR3: CASSRQGRGTGELFF
J: TRBJ1-1; V: TRBV29-1; CDR3: CSAGEAGEAFF
J: TRBJ2-7; V: TRBV5-1; CDR3: CASSLVSGGYEQYF
J: TRBJ1-2; V: TRBV7-2; CDR3: CASSLAGSRGPSYIYGYTF
J: TRBJ2-7; V: TRBV2; CDR3: CASSLPGGAPHEQYF
J: TRBJ2-2; V: TRBV19; CDR3: CASSVGTGEDQPGELFF
J: TRBJ2-7; V: TRBV10-3; CDR3: CASKRPGQSSYEQYF
J: TRBJ2-7; V: TRBV19; CDR3: CASSLRREHSYEQYF
J: TRBJ1-6; V: TRBV30; CDR3: CAWSEGVGNSPLHF
J: TRBJ2-5; V: TRBV27; CDR3: CASPGNQQETQYF
J: TRBJ1-2; V: TRBV7-9; CDR3: CASSQTGRHYGYTF
J: TRBJ2-3; V: TRBV29-1; CDR3: CSVDLAGGEDTQYF
J: TRBJ2-2; V: TRBV5-4; CDR3: CASSLGGFTGELFF
J: TRBJ1-1; V: TRBV5-8; CDR3: CASSTLGVAEAFF
J: TRBJ2-7; V: TRBV7-4; CDR3: CASSYSSGFRAYEQYF
J: TRBJ2-7; V: TRBV7-2; CDR3: CASRDASSYEQYF
J: TRBJ1-2; V: TRBV7-7; CDR3: CASSLARVDRDGFGYTF
J: TRBJ1-6; V: TRBV7-2; CDR3: CASSPGGTDISPLHF
J: TRBJ2-2; V: TRBV19; CDR3: CASSIGQGFTGELFF
J: TRBJ2-7; V: TRBV5-1; CDR3: CASRKTSGLFYEQHF
J: TRBJ1-4; V: TRBV7-9; CDR3: CASSLRARAEKLFF
J: TRBJ1-4; V: TRBV7-8; CDR3: CASSTGTREKLFF
J: TRBJ2-7; V: TRBV5-1; CDR3: CASSSVFTNYEQYF
J: TRBJ2-1; V: TRBV7-6; CDR3: CASSPFGGYEQFF
J: TRBJ1-1; V: TRBV10-1; CDR3: CASSPGPNTEAFF
J: TRBJ2-7; V: TRBV14; CDR3: CASSPPGGPYEQYF
J: TRBJ2-3; V: TRBV9; CDR3: CASSVRARGADTQYF
J: TRBJ1-6; V: TRBV5-1; CDR3: CASSVPGQGFYNSPLHF
J: TRBJ1-6; V: TRBV6-5; CDR3: CASSRQGGSPLHF
J: TRBJ1-5; V: TRBV5-1; CDR3: CASSLAGAYEHF
J: TRBJ2-7; V: TRBV11-2; CDR3: CASSGRELAPYEQYF
J: TRBJ1-1; V: TRBV7-2; CDR3: CASSRHLRQGRIAFF
J: TRBJ2-3; V: TRBV20-1; CDR3: CSAPRGGDRHTQYF
J: TRBJ2-7; V: TRBV7-6; CDR3: CASSLGASGRLPHEQYF
J: TRBJ1-3; V: TRBV5-3; CDR3: CASSLQSGNTIYF
J: TRBJ2-5; V: TRBV7-6; CDR3: CAPRVWGETQYF
J: TRBJ1-3; V: TRBV5-4; CDR3: CASSSGTGAGNTIYF